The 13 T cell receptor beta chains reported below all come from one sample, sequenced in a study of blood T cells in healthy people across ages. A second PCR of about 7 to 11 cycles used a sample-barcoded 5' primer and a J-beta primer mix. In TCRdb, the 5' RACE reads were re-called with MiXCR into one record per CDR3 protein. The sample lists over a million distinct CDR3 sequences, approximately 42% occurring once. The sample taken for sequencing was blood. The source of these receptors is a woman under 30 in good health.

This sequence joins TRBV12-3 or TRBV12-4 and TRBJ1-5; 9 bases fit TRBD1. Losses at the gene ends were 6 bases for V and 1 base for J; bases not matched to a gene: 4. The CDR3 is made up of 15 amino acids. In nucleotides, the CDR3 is TGTGCCAGCAGAGGACAGGGGAAAAGCAATCAGCCCCAGCATTTT. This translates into CASRGQGKSNQPQHF.

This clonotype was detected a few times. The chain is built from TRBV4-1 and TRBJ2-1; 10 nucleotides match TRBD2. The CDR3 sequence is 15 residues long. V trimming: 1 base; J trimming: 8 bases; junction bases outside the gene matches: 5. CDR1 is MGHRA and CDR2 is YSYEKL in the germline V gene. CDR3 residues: CASSQVPSGSDEQFF. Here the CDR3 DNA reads TGCGCCAGCAGCCAAGTTCCTAGCGGGAGCGATGAGCAGTTCTTC.

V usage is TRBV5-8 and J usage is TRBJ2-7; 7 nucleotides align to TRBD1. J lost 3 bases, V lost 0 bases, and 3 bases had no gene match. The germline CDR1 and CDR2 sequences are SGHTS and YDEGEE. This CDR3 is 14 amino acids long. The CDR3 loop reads CASSLEGQYYEQYF. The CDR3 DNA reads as TGTGCCAGCAGCTTGGAGGGACAGTACTACGAGCAGTACTTC.

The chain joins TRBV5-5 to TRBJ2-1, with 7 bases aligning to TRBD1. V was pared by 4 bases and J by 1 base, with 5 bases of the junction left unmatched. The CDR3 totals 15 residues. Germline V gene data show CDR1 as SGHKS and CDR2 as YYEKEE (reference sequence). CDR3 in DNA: TGTGCCAGCAGCGTGGGGACAGTATCCTACAATGAGCAGTTCTTC. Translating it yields CASSVGTVSYNEQFF.

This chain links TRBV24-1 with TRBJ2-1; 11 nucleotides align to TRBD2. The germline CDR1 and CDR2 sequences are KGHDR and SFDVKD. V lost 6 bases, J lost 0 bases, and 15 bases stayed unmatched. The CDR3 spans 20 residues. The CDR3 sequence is CATSPASGRPTRSSYNEQFF. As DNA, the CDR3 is TGTGCCACCAGTCCGGCTAGCGGGAGGCCTACCCGGAGCTCCTACAATGAGCAGTTCTTC.

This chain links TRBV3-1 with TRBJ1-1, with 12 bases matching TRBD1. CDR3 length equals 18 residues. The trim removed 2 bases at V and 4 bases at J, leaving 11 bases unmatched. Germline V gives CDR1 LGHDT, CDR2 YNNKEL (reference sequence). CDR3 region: CASSQWSGTGGRGTEAFF. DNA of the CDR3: TGTGCCAGCAGCCAATGGTCCGGGACAGGGGGCAGGGGCACTGAAGCTTTCTTT. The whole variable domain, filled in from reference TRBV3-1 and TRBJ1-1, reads DTAVSQTPKYLVTQMGNDKSIKCEQNLGHDTMYWYKQDSKKFLKIMFSYNNKELIINETVPNRFSPKSPDKAHLNLHINSLELGDSAVYFCASSQWSGTGGRGTEAFFGQGTRLTVV.

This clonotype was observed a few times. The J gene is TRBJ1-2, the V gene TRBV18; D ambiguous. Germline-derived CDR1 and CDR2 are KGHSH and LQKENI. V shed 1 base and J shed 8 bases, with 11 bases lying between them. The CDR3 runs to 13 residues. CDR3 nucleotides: TGTGCCAGCTCACCACGAGGAGCGGACGGCTACACCTTC. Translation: CASSPRGADGYTF.

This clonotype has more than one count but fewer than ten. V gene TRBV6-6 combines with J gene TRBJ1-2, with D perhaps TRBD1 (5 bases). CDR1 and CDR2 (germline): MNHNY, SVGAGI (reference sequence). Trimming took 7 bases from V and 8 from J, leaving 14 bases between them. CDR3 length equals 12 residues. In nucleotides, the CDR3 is TGTGCCAGCATTCCTGAGGAGGGGGGCTACACCTTC. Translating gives CASIPEEGGYTF.

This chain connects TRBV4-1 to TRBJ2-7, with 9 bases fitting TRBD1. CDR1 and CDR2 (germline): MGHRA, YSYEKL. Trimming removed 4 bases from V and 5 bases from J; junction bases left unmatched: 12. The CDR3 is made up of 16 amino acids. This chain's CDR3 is CASSLIGRTGVDEQYF. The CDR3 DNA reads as TGCGCCAGCAGCCTTATCGGCAGGACAGGGGTAGACGAGCAGTACTTC.

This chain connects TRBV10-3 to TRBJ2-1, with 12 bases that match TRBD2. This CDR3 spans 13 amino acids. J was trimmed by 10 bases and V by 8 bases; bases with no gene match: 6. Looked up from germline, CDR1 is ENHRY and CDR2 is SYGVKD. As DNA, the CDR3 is TGTGCCATCGGGGCTAGCGGGGGGGCCGAGCAGTTCTTC. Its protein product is CAIGASGGAEQFF.

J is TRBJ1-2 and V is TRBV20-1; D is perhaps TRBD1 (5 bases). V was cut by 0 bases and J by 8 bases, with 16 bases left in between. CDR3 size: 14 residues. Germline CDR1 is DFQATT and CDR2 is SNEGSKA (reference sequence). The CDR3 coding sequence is TGCAGTGCTAGAGATGAACGAGGGGCGAGGGGCTACACCTTC. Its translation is CSARDERGARGYTF.

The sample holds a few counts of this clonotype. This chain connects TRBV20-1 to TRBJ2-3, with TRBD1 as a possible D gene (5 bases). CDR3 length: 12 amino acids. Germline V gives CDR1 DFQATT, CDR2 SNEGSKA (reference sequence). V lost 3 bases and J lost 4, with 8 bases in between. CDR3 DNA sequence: TGCAGTGCTAGCCAGGGCCCAGATACGCAGTATTTT. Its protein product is CSASQGPDTQYF.

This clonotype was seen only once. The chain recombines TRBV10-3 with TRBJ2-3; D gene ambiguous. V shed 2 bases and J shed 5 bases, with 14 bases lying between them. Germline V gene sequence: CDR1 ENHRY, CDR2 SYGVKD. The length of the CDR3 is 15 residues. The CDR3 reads CAISEPNSPLDTQYF. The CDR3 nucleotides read TGTGCCATCAGTGAGCCGAATAGTCCATTAGATACGCAGTATTTT.